These 3 T cell receptor beta chains were sequenced from one sample in a study of blood T cells in healthy people across ages. Then a second PCR, running roughly 7 to 11 cycles, was carried out with a sample-barcoded 5' primer and a J-beta primer mix. Each CDR3 protein gets one entry after TCRdb re-called the 5' RACE reads with MiXCR. The sample includes 900,000 to 950,000 distinct CDR3 sequences, almost 30% of them seen just once. These data were also reused for a study on T cells of mothers and their children.

Sequencing was done on a sample of blood. All receptors derive from a woman between 40 and 55 years old in good health.

The rearrangement links TRBV4-1 to TRBJ1-2; possible D gene TRBD1, 5 bases. The V gene lost 1 base and the J gene lost 2 bases, with 14 bases spanning the gap. CDR1 is MGHRA and CDR2 is YSYEKL in the germline V gene. There are 16 residues in the CDR3. CDR3 bases: TGCGCCAGCAGCCAAGGCCCTGGGGGAAACAACTATGGCTACACCTTC. This gives the protein CASSQGPGGNNYGYTF.

This clonotype occurred a few times. The chain has TRBV7-9 and TRBJ1-4, with a possible D match to TRBD1 (6 bases). Germline CDR1 SEHNR, CDR2 FQNEAQ (reference sequence). The V end was cut by 5 bases, the J end by 5 bases, with 15 bases between. This CDR3 has 15 residues. CDR3 sequence reads: CASSHLQGLNEKLFF. The CDR3, as DNA: TGTGCCAGCAGCCACTTACAGGGTCTAAATGAAAAACTGTTTTTT.

The rearrangement uses TRBV10-3 and TRBJ1-5; D not resolved. The CDR3 loop spans 14 amino acids. The V gene's germline CDR1 is ENHRY and CDR2 SYGVKD. Trimming took 6 bases from V and 1 from J, leaving 10 bases between them. The CDR3: CAIRADISNQPQHF. The CDR3, as DNA: TGTGCCATCAGGGCCGACATCAGCAATCAGCCCCAGCATTTT.